The 19 T cell receptor beta chains given below trace back to one sample, sequenced in a study of vaccination effects on CD4 cells after COVID-19. These receptors have no known antigen. TCRdb's table, derived via immunoSEQ multiplex PCR, lists solely in-frame clones and lacks some. The data contain tens of thousands of clones, around 70% of them singletons. Following 10 days of culture, CD4+ T cells were isolated. Everyone in the study got two shots of either the BNT162b2 or mRNA-1273 vaccine. The specimen comprised CD4+ T cells from PBMCs cultured without peptide, sampled after COVID-19 vaccination. The source is a human donor who received a COVID-19 vaccine.

The chain has TRBV27 and TRBJ2-2, with D maybe TRBD1 (5 bases). The CDR3 loop spans 16 amino acids. Germline CDR1 reads MNHEY; CDR2 reads SMNVEV (reference sequence). Between the trimmed V and J ends, which lost 3 bases and 0 bases, there was a span of 11 bases. The CDR3 coding sequence is TGTGCCAGCAGTTTTGGGGCAGGCTCGAACACCGGGGAGCTGTTTTTT. This codes for CASSFGAGSNTGELFF.

The chain has TRBV7-2 and TRBJ1-4; no reliable D call. Trimming cost V 5 bases and J 8 bases, with 15 bases left between them. CDR1 is SGHTA, CDR2 FQGNSA, per germline. CDR3 length equals 14 residues. CDR3 region: CASSEGLSWEKLFF. The CDR3 DNA is TGTGCCAGCAGCGAAGGACTGTCATGGGAAAAACTGTTTTTT. The complete variable domain, with remaining parts taken from reference TRBV7-2 and TRBJ1-4, reads GAGVSQSPSNKVTEKGKDVELRCDPISGHTALYWYRQSLGQGLEFLIYFQGNSAPDKSGLPSDRFSAERTGGSVSTLTIQRTQQEDSAVYLCASSEGLSWEKLFFGSGTQLSVL.

This clone was found a few times. CDR3 loop: CASSPMKGSDTQYF. The CDR3 nucleotides are TGTGCCAGCTCACCAATGAAGGGATCAGATACGCAGTATTTT. The gene calls are TRBV18 and TRBJ2-3; D remains ambiguous. The ends were cut back, 2 bases at V and 4 bases at J, with 10 bases in the middle. CDR1 KGHSH and CDR2 LQKENI come from the germline V gene. The CDR3 loop spans 14 amino acids. The full variable domain, with the rest looked up from reference TRBV18 and TRBJ2-3, is NAGVMQNPRHLVRRRGQEARLRCSPMKGHSHVYWYRQLPEEGLKFMVYLQKENIIDESGMPKERFSAEFPKEGPSILRIQQVVRGDSAAYFCASSPMKGSDTQYFGPGTRLTVL.

V and J are TRBV7-3 and TRBJ2-6, with no clear D. Germline V gene data show CDR1 as SGHTA and CDR2 as FQGTGA. Deletions cut 5 bases from V and 0 bases from J, with 8 bases between. The CDR3 sequence is 15 residues long. In DNA, the CDR3 is TGTGCCAGCAGCCCCCAGAGCTCTGGGGCCAACGTCCTGACTTTC. This gives the protein CASSPQSSGANVLTF.

This chain connects TRBV10-1 to TRBJ1-2; D remains unclear. Germline values: CDR1 WNHNN, CDR2 SYGVQD (reference sequence). This CDR3 has 14 amino acids. V was cut by 0 bases and J by 3 bases, with 8 bases left in between. Here the CDR3 reads CASSESGVDYGYTF. The CDR3 DNA follows: TGCGCCAGCAGTGAGTCGGGTGTTGACTATGGCTACACCTTC.

This clone has just one count. V gene TRBV27 combines with J gene TRBJ2-5, with D tentatively TRBD2 (6 bases). In germline, CDR1 is MNHEY, CDR2 SMNVEV (reference sequence). The CDR3 spans 14 residues. Trimming cost V 4 bases and J 4 bases, with 13 bases left between them. The CDR3 here is CASSSPGSLETQYF. CDR3 nucleotides: TGTGCCAGCAGTTCGCCCGGGAGCTTAGAGACCCAGTACTTC.

The chain employs TRBV19 and TRBJ1-2, with D maybe TRBD1 (5 bases). Per germline, CDR1 LNHDA and CDR2 SQIVND (reference sequence). V was clipped by 4 bases and J by 7 bases, with 22 bases between them. The length of the CDR3 is 16 residues. The CDR3 DNA reads TGTGCCAGTAGTAACCAAGCCTCGGGGGGAGTTGGTGGCTACACCTTC. Its translation: CASSNQASGGVGGYTF.

The rearrangement uses TRBV29-1 and TRBJ2-2; no definite D call. This CDR3 has 12 amino acids. The germline V gene encodes CDR1 SQVTM and CDR2 ANQGSEA. V was cut by 4 bases and J by 1 base, with 4 bases left in between. The CDR3 nucleotides read TGCAGCGTTGGGCTGAACACCGGGGAGCTGTTTTTT. Translation: CSVGLNTGELFF.

This clone was seen a single time. The rearrangement joins TRBV6-5 to TRBJ2-5; TRBD1 aligns across 7 bases. The CDR3 is 14 amino acids. The germline V gene encodes CDR1 MNHEY and CDR2 SVGAGI. V lost 6 bases, J lost 4 bases, and 8 bases stayed unmatched. CDR3 nucleotide sequence: TGTGCCAGCAGGATTCAGGGACAGATAGAGACCCAGTACTTC. It translates to CASRIQGQIETQYF.

The rearrangement links TRBV19 to TRBJ2-6; D unclear. CDR3 length: 17 amino acids. V lost 0 bases, J lost 2 bases, and 11 bases lay in between. The germline V gene encodes CDR1 LNHDA and CDR2 SQIVND (reference sequence). The CDR3 region has the DNA TGTGCCAGTAGTATAGATAGGGTGGATACTGGGGCCAACGTCCTGACTTTC. This translates into CASSIDRVDTGANVLTF.

This clone was counted between two and nine times. The chain combines TRBV19 with TRBJ1-4; D ambiguous. Germline CDR1 reads LNHDA; CDR2 reads SQIVND (reference sequence). This CDR3 comprises 17 residues. The V gene lost 1 base and the J gene lost 0 bases, with 12 bases spanning the gap. In DNA form, the CDR3 reads TGTGCCAGTAGTATAGCTGGGAGAGGGTCAACTAATGAAAAACTGTTTTTT. Translating it yields CASSIAGRGSTNEKLFF.

The chain uses TRBV30 and TRBJ1-6; D is uncertain. V was trimmed by 3 bases and J by 10 bases, leaving 13 bases between them. This CDR3 has 13 amino acids. Germline lookup yields CDR1 GTSNPN and CDR2 SVGIG (reference sequence). Here the CDR3 DNA reads TGTGCCTGGAGAGACTACGACGGATCACCCCTCCACTTT. It is translated as CAWRDYDGSPLHF.

The chain recombines TRBV24-1 with TRBJ2-3; D gene unclear. With 5 bases removed from V and 1 base from J, the gap between germline ends came to 12 bases. The germline V gene encodes CDR1 KGHDR and CDR2 SFDVKD. The CDR3 length is 15 residues. CDR3: CATSGATPRTDTQYF. The CDR3 coding sequence is TGTGCCACCAGTGGGGCAACTCCCCGCACAGATACGCAGTATTTT.

The chain links TRBV7-2 to TRBJ2-1, with TRBD2 matching over 9 bases. The CDR3 covers 16 residues. V was pared by 0 bases and J by 3 bases, with 3 bases of the junction left unmatched. CDR1 is SGHTA and CDR2 is FQGNSA in the germline V gene. The CDR3 is CASSLARLAVYNEQFF. In DNA form, the CDR3 reads TGTGCCAGCAGCTTAGCGCGACTAGCGGTCTACAATGAGCAGTTCTTC.

This clone was seen just once. V and J are TRBV6-5 and TRBJ2-6; D unresolved. Germline V CDR1 and CDR2: MNHEY, SVGAGI. Trimming stripped 0 bases from V and 0 bases from J, with 6 bases between. The CDR3 runs to 16 residues. This CDR3 is CASSYSRSSGANVLTF. CDR3 DNA: TGTGCCAGCAGTTACTCTAGGAGCTCTGGGGCCAACGTCCTGACTTTC.

This sequence joins TRBV12-2 and TRBJ1-1; the D segment call TRBD1 is taken from the table without a DNA check. TRBV12-2 represents a pseudogene. This CDR3 is 16 amino acids long. The chain's CDR3 is CASRFRDRRMNTEAFF. CDR3 bases: TGTGCAAGTCGCTTCCGGGACAGAAGAATGAACACTGAAGCTTTCTTT.

The genes are TRBV30 and TRBJ1-6; unclear D gene. The germline V and J ends were trimmed by 1 base and 3 bases, with 13 bases remaining between them. The V gene's germline CDR1 is GTSNPN and CDR2 SVGIG (reference sequence). This CDR3 comprises 16 residues. CDR3 sequence reads: CAWSANRPLYNSPLHF. The CDR3 nucleotides read TGTGCCTGGAGTGCCAACCGACCGCTCTATAATTCACCCCTCCACTTT. Based on the CDR3 plus reference TRBV30 and TRBJ1-6, the full variable domain is SQTIHQWPATLVQPVGSPLSLECTVEGTSNPNLYWYRQAAGRGLQLLFYSVGIGQISSEVPQNLSASRPQDRQFILSSKKLLLSDSGFYLCAWSANRPLYNSPLHFGNGTRLTVT.

The chain employs TRBV10-2 and TRBJ1-5; a weak D match, TRBD1 (6 bases). The germline V gene has CDR1 WSHSY and CDR2 SAAADI. This CDR3 has 14 amino acids. Deletions cut 10 bases from V and 0 bases from J, with 13 bases between. DNA for the CDR3: TGCGCCACCTCTGACAGGTATAGCAATCAGCCCCAGCATTTT. Translation gives CATSDRYSNQPQHF.

The chain joins TRBV6-2 or TRBV6-3 to TRBJ1-6; the match to TRBD1 covers 8 bases. With 5 bases clipped from V and 9 bases from J, the junction kept 9 bases outside the gene matches. The CDR3 runs 15 residues. Germline V gene data show CDR1 as MNHEY and CDR2 as SVGEGT. Written as DNA, the CDR3 is TGTGCCAGCAGTGTCTTCACAGGGGGGGGTTCACCCCTCCACTTT. This translates into CASSVFTGGGSPLHF.